This T cell receptor beta chain was identified in a study of cytomegalovirus exposure and HLA in healthy donors. Study results and caveats: Productive status was seen about 90% or about 30% of the time for most TCR beta V segments in an earlier analysis.

Worth noting for this clone: Its target is not known.

While unrecorded immune exposures were likely, the donors were nominally healthy when sampled. It was with 60 Vbeta and 13 Jbeta primers that the PCR ran. Profiled with immunoSEQ multiplex PCR; TCRdb holds only in-frame clones, not every one. The sample lists under 150,000 clones, 75% to 85% occurring once. The V segment lost 8 bases and the J segment 8 bases; nucleotides outside the gene matches: 10. The V gene's germline CDR1 is MDHEN and CDR2 SYDVKM. The CDR3 runs to 14 residues. The receptor comes from a woman between 40 and 55 years old in good health and CMV-seropositive. Specimen: PBMCs. The rearrangement joins TRBV28 to TRBJ1-3; 9 nucleotides line up with TRBD1. DNA of the CDR3: TGTGCCAGCGGCCGGGGGACAGGGCAAGACACCATATATTTT. This encodes CASGRGTGQDTIYF.